This T cell receptor (beta chain) is from a study of blood T cell repertoires in COVID-19. Study-wide background: The analysed material was cDNA or gDNA that came from T cells, B-cell-depleted T cells, or PBMCs.

The germline CDR1 and CDR2 sequences are SGHNT and YENEEA. Trimming removed 1 base from V and 4 bases from J; junction bases left unmatched: 3. The CDR3 consists of 15 residues. How the authors handled the data: Researchers report that nucleated cell counts were estimated from reference gene primer amplification. The method was immunoSEQ multiplex PCR; TCRdb's version includes in-frame clones alone and lacks a portion of them. The V and J calls and clone size are taken from that table; D and trimming were inferred from the DNA. The table records about 500,000 clones, approximately 91% of them present only once. Seattle researchers signed up patients amid active infection and tracked them longitudinally.

Sample: peripheral blood. This rearrangement joins TRBV11-3 to TRBJ2-1, with 8 nucleotides matching TRBD2. This TCR was sampled from a woman aged 45-65 years with COVID-19, enrolled during active disease. CDR3 protein: CASSLVSGDYNEQFF. CDR3 in DNA: TGTGCCAGCAGCTTAGTTAGCGGGGATTACAATGAGCAGTTCTTC.